The 10 T cell receptor beta chains listed next were all sequenced from one sample in a study of blood T cell repertoires in COVID-19. Sequencing was performed with immunoSEQ multiplex PCR; in TCRdb, only in-frame clones are kept and a portion is missing. The table includes around 56,000 clones, over 70% detected once. Input material: peripheral blood. These receptors were taken from a woman between 45 and 65 years old with active or convalescent COVID-19.

The chain carries TRBV27 and TRBJ1-1; D not resolved. The CDR3 runs 13 residues. CDR1 is MNHEY, CDR2 SMNVEV, per germline (reference sequence). The germline V and J ends were trimmed by 2 bases and 5 bases, with 9 bases remaining between them. The CDR3 region is CASSLLGGTEAFF. In DNA, the CDR3 is TGTGCCAGCAGTTTACTTGGAGGGACTGAAGCTTTCTTT.

About this clone itself: In the same sample, other DNA sequences code for this CDR3. CDR3 region: CASSFGRAYEQYF. The CDR3 coding sequence is TGTGCCAGCAGTTTTGGCAGGGCCTACGAGCAGTACTTC. The chain carries TRBV27 and TRBJ2-7, with D maybe TRBD1 (5 bases). Trimming took off 3 bases at V and 2 bases at J, with 8 bases between the two ends. This CDR3 is 13 amino acids long. CDR1 and CDR2 (germline): MNHEY, SMNVEV (reference sequence).

The rearrangement uses TRBV30 and TRBJ2-7; 9 bases line up with TRBD1. Trimming cost V 0 bases and J 2 bases; bases outside gene matches: 5. This CDR3 contains 15 residues. Germline assignment: CDR1 GTSNPN and CDR2 SVGIG (reference sequence). CDR3 sequence reads: CAWSVGGQGTYEQYF. As DNA, the CDR3 is TGTGCCTGGAGTGTTGGGGGACAGGGAACCTACGAGCAGTACTTC.

V gene TRBV28 combines with J gene TRBJ1-6; D gene ambiguous. This CDR3 has 15 amino acids. Germline V CDR1 and CDR2: MDHEN, SYDVKM. V lost 2 bases and J 0 bases, leaving 5 bases between the germline ends. CDR3: CASSLGSSYNSPLHF. The CDR3 DNA reads TGTGCCAGCAGTTTAGGCAGCTCCTATAATTCACCCCTCCACTTT.

The chain links TRBV18 to TRBJ2-5, with TRBD2 matching over 8 bases. V was pared by 3 bases and J by 5 bases, with 11 bases of the junction left unmatched. CDR3 length equals 16 residues. Germline CDR1 reads KGHSH; CDR2 reads LQKENI. CDR3 sequence: CASSPQREWPWETQYF. Written as DNA, the CDR3 is TGTGCCAGCTCACCCCAGCGGGAGTGGCCTTGGGAGACCCAGTACTTC.

The CDR3 sequence: CASTSPGANYGYTF. CDR3 nucleotide sequence: TGTGCCAGCACCTCCCCGGGTGCTAACTATGGCTACACCTTC. The V gene is TRBV6-5, the J gene TRBJ1-2; D uncertain. Trimming stripped 7 bases from V and 0 bases from J, with 12 bases between. This CDR3 is 14 amino acids long. CDR1 is MNHEY and CDR2 is SVGAGI in the germline V gene.

This chain uses TRBV5-1 with TRBJ2-1, with D possibly being TRBD2 (5 bases). CDR3 length equals 11 residues. Between the trimmed V and J ends, which lost 5 bases and 6 bases, there was a span of 6 bases. Looked up from germline, CDR1 is SGHRS and CDR2 is YFSETQ. CDR3 in amino acids: CASRDFNEQFF. The CDR3 nucleotides read TGCGCCAGCAGGGACTTCAATGAGCAGTTCTTC.

The J gene is TRBJ1-1, the V gene TRBV30; maybe TRBD1 (5 bases). CDR1 GTSNPN and CDR2 SVGIG come from the germline V gene (reference sequence). The V and J ends lost 3 bases and 4 bases respectively, with 12 bases between them. The CDR3 is made up of 13 amino acids. The CDR3 spells CAWRDYRSTEAFF. In DNA, the CDR3 is TGTGCCTGGAGGGATTACAGGTCCACTGAAGCTTTCTTT.

J is TRBJ2-1 and V is TRBV3-1 (or the pseudogene TRBV3-2); 8 bases agree with TRBD2. The germline CDR1 and CDR2 sequences are LGHDT and YNNKEL (reference sequence). CDR3 length: 17 residues. Unmatched junction bases numbered 9, after V lost 0 bases and J lost 5 bases. CDR3 in amino acids: CASSQEDGGRIHNEQFF. As DNA, the CDR3 is TGTGCCAGCAGCCAAGAGGACGGCGGGAGGATCCACAATGAGCAGTTCTTC.

This sequence joins TRBV15 and TRBJ2-7; 9 bases are shared with TRBD1. This CDR3 is built from 15 residues. Germline loops: CDR1 LNHNV, CDR2 YYDKDF (reference sequence). Unmatched junction bases numbered 7, after V lost 5 bases and J lost 2 bases. The CDR3 region is CATSLDRGGPYEQYF. The CDR3, as DNA: TGTGCCACCAGCTTGGACAGGGGCGGCCCCTACGAGCAGTACTTC.